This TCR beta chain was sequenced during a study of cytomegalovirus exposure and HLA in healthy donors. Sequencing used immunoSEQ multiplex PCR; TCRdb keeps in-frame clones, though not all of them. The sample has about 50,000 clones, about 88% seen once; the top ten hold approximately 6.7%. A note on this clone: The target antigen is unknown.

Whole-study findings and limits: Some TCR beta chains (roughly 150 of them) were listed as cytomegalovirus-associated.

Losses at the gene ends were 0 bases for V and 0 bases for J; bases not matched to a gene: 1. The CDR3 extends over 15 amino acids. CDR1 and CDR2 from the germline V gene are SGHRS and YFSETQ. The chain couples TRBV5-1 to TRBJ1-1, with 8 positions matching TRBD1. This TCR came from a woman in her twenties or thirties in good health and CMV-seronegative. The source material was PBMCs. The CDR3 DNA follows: TGCGCCAGCAGCTTGGAACAGGGGGTGAACACTGAAGCTTTCTTT. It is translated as CASSLEQGVNTEAFF.